Following are 3 T cell receptor beta chains from one sample sequenced in a study of response to subunit inactivated influenza vaccine. MiXCR was run by TCRdb on the RT-PCR reads, yielding one entry per CDR3 protein. The table includes a few hundred thousand distinct CDR3 sequences, around 22% detected once. The sample in question was PBMCs from blood, obtained around 22 months after vaccination. These receptors all stem from a man aged 45-69 years who received an inactivated influenza vaccine.

This clonotype was counted only a few times. The gene calls are TRBV4-2 and TRBJ2-7; maybe TRBD1 (6 bases). The CDR3 has 16 amino acids. Germline V CDR1 and CDR2: LGHNA, YNFKEQ. V dropped 3 bases and J dropped 1 base, with 16 bases sitting between them. The CDR3 nucleotides read TGTGCCAGCAGCCAGGAAGGGACATTTGGTTCCTACGAGCAGTACTTC. Protein sequence: CASSQEGTFGSYEQYF.

This clonotype is medium-sized in the sample. The gene calls are TRBV7-9 and TRBJ1-5, with TRBD1 matching over 7 bases. Trimming cost V 1 base and J 4 bases; bases outside gene matches: 7. The germline gives CDR1 SEHNR, CDR2 FQNEAQ (reference sequence). The length of the CDR3 is 16 residues. The DNA of the CDR3 is TGTGCCAGCAGCTTAGACAGGGGTCCAGGTAATCAGCCCCAGCATTTT. This gives the protein CASSLDRGPGNQPQHF.

There are a few counts of this clonotype. The J gene is TRBJ1-5, the V gene TRBV6-2 or TRBV6-3; 12 bases agree with TRBD1. The CDR3 length is 15 residues. The trim removed 6 bases at V and 6 bases at J, leaving 6 bases unmatched. Germline-derived CDR1 and CDR2 are MNHEY and SVGEGT. CDR3 sequence: CASSPGTGGVQPQHF. The CDR3 nucleotides are TGTGCCAGCAGCCCCGGGACAGGGGGCGTTCAGCCCCAGCATTTT.